The rows below give T cell receptor beta chains drawn from one sample of a study of T cell responses to AZD1222 COVID-19 vaccine. TCRdb's copy holds only in-frame clones and misses some; the assay was immunoSEQ multiplex PCR. Of 130,000 or so clones in the sample, 70% to 90% were seen once. Material: peripheral blood, obtained on day 0 of AZD1222 vaccination. These receptors came from an adult in good health. CDR3s include the opening cysteine and the closing phenylalanine or tryptophan. Fields, in order: clone size, D gene, J gene, V gene, CDR3 length, CDR3 protein, CDR3 DNA. A D gene is named only where the DNA matches it firmly. The size of a clone is reported for some rows only, either as once, few or many, or as a class for expanded clones.

clone size: -
D gene: TRBD1
J gene: TRBJ2-7
V gene: TRBV5-5
CDR3 length: 15
CDR3 protein: CASSLVTGASYEQYF
CDR3 DNA: TGTGCCAGCAGCTTGGTTACAGGGGCCTCCTACGAGCAGTACTTC

clone size: -
D gene: -
J gene: TRBJ1-2
V gene: TRBV3-1/TRBV3-2
CDR3 length: 12
CDR3 protein: CASSPDFYGYTF
CDR3 DNA: TGTGCCAGCAGCCCGGACTTCTATGGCTACACCTTC

clone size: -
D gene: TRBD1
J gene: TRBJ1-2
V gene: TRBV10-3
CDR3 length: 15
CDR3 protein: CAIRLDPGQERSYTF
CDR3 DNA: TGTGCCATCAGATTAGATCCGGGACAGGAGAGGAGCTACACCTTC

clone size: -
D gene: -
J gene: TRBJ2-3
V gene: TRBV7-9
CDR3 length: 14
CDR3 protein: CASSLGQGKDTQYF
CDR3 DNA: TGTGCCAGCAGCTTAGGGCAGGGTAAAGATACGCAGTATTTT

clone size: -
D gene: TRBD1
J gene: TRBJ1-4
V gene: TRBV10-3
CDR3 length: 12
CDR3 protein: CASGQGGEKLFF
CDR3 DNA: TGTGCCAGTGGACAGGGCGGTGAAAAACTGTTTTTT

clone size: -
D gene: -
J gene: TRBJ1-3
V gene: TRBV15
CDR3 length: 17
CDR3 protein: CATSREKDRSAGNTIYF
CDR3 DNA: TGTGCCACCAGCAGAGAGAAAGACAGGAGCGCTGGAAACACCATATATTTT

clone size: -
D gene: TRBD1
J gene: TRBJ1-2
V gene: TRBV28
CDR3 length: 14
CDR3 protein: CASRTGTGVYGYTF
CDR3 DNA: TGTGCCAGCAGAACCGGGACAGGGGTGTATGGCTACACCTTC

clone size: -
D gene: -
J gene: TRBJ1-6
V gene: TRBV27
CDR3 length: 14
CDR3 protein: CASTFGLDNSPLHF
CDR3 DNA: TGTGCCAGCACCTTCGGTCTGGATAATTCACCCCTCCACTTT

clone size: -
D gene: -
J gene: TRBJ1-1
V gene: TRBV28
CDR3 length: 15
CDR3 protein: CASSFYPAMNTEAFF
CDR3 DNA: TGTGCCAGCAGTTTTTACCCGGCAATGAACACTGAAGCTTTCTTT

clone size: large
D gene: -
J gene: TRBJ1-2
V gene: TRBV19
CDR3 length: 17
CDR3 protein: CASSISGGRQADYGYTF
CDR3 DNA: TGTGCCAGTAGTATCTCAGGTGGGAGACAAGCGGACTATGGCTACACCTTC

clone size: -
D gene: -
J gene: TRBJ2-7
V gene: TRBV5-4
CDR3 length: 11
CDR3 protein: CASSVGYEQYF
CDR3 DNA: TGTGCCAGCAGCGTTGGATACGAGCAGTACTTC

clone size: once
D gene: TRBD1
J gene: TRBJ2-7
V gene: TRBV28
CDR3 length: 11
CDR3 protein: CASRTGVEQYF
CDR3 DNA: TGTGCCAGCAGAACAGGGGTCGAGCAGTACTTC

clone size: -
D gene: TRBD2
J gene: TRBJ2-5
V gene: TRBV15
CDR3 length: 18
CDR3 protein: CATSSGTSGTAEEETQYF
CDR3 DNA: TGTGCCACCAGCTCGGGGACTAGCGGAACTGCAGAGGAAGAGACCCAGTACTTC

clone size: -
D gene: -
J gene: TRBJ1-1
V gene: TRBV9
CDR3 length: 15
CDR3 protein: CASSVDPGASTEAFF
CDR3 DNA: TGTGCCAGCAGCGTGGATCCGGGGGCGAGCACTGAAGCTTTCTTT

clone size: -
D gene: -
J gene: TRBJ1-2
V gene: TRBV6-1
CDR3 length: 14
CDR3 protein: CASSEGSGSYGYTF
CDR3 DNA: TGTGCCAGCAGTGAAGGGAGTGGTAGCTATGGCTACACCTTC

clone size: few
D gene: -
J gene: TRBJ2-1
V gene: TRBV7-9
CDR3 length: 15
CDR3 protein: CASRRLASSYNEQFF
CDR3 DNA: TGTGCCAGCCGTAGACTGGCTAGCTCCTACAATGAGCAGTTCTTC

clone size: -
D gene: -
J gene: TRBJ1-3
V gene: TRBV7-9
CDR3 length: 15
CDR3 protein: CASSPQTGHSNTIYF
CDR3 DNA: TGTGCCAGCAGCCCACAGACGGGGCACTCTAACACCATATATTTT

clone size: -
D gene: -
J gene: TRBJ2-3
V gene: TRBV6-5
CDR3 length: 14
CDR3 protein: CASRYRDATDTQYF
CDR3 DNA: TGTGCCAGCAGGTACCGGGACGCCACAGATACGCAGTATTTT

clone size: -
D gene: -
J gene: TRBJ1-2
V gene: TRBV5-4
CDR3 length: 13
CDR3 protein: CASSSRTSGGYTF
CDR3 DNA: TGTGCCAGCAGCTCTCGGACCTCCGGTGGCTACACCTTC

clone size: -
D gene: -
J gene: TRBJ2-7
V gene: TRBV5-1
CDR3 length: 14
CDR3 protein: CASSASMSSYEQYF
CDR3 DNA: TGCGCCAGCAGCGCCTCAATGAGCTCCTACGAGCAGTACTTC

clone size: -
D gene: TRBD1
J gene: TRBJ2-7
V gene: TRBV11-2
CDR3 length: 14
CDR3 protein: CASSLDRRGYEQYF
CDR3 DNA: TGTGCCAGCAGTCTGGACAGGAGAGGCTACGAGCAGTACTTC

clone size: -
D gene: TRBD1
J gene: TRBJ1-1
V gene: TRBV29-1
CDR3 length: 12
CDR3 protein: CSVHRGPTEAFF
CDR3 DNA: TGCAGCGTCCACAGGGGACCCACTGAAGCTTTCTTT

clone size: -
D gene: -
J gene: TRBJ2-3
V gene: TRBV7-3
CDR3 length: 13
CDR3 protein: CASSPLGGDTQYF
CDR3 DNA: TGTGCCAGCAGCCCCTTAGGGGGAGATACGCAGTATTTT

clone size: few
D gene: -
J gene: TRBJ2-3
V gene: TRBV7-9
CDR3 length: 15
CDR3 protein: CASSFREGGTDTQYF
CDR3 DNA: TGTGCCAGCAGCTTCCGGGAAGGTGGCACAGATACGCAGTATTTT

clone size: once
D gene: -
J gene: TRBJ1-1
V gene: TRBV11-2
CDR3 length: 15
CDR3 protein: CASSLGLGTYTEAFF
CDR3 DNA: TGTGCCAGCAGCTTAGGCCTAGGGACCTACACTGAAGCTTTCTTT